This T cell receptor (beta chain) was profiled in a study of beta chain features in type 1 diabetes (dated by TCRdb to about 2018). Study-level background: No differences in mean age, gender distribution, total cell number or subset yield were found between patients and healthy donors. Regulatory and stem cell-like memory subsets were isolated from only 8 patients and roughly eight healthy donors, whereas naive and central memory subsets came from all 30 or so donors. A total of roughly 100,000,000 sorted cells were examined across all samples, and the number of cells per subset was strongly correlated with RNA yield. The study compared TCRB repertoires of sorted circulating CD4+ T cell subsets between recently diagnosed type 1 diabetes patients and matched healthy donors.

Study-wide conclusions, independent of this receptor: Naive, central memory and regulatory TCRB repertoires appeared to be more alike among patients than among healthy donors. Fewer insertions and more nucleotide deletions at VDJ recombination sites were observed in patients with type 1 diabetes, implying thymic rearrangement abnormalities. In all four CD4+ subsets, TCRB CDR3 length was moderately but significantly shorter in type 1 diabetes patients. Because small numbers of individuals were included in the HLA sub-analyses, any influence of HLA type on TCRB rearrangement was left unresolved. Because cDNA was sequenced instead of genomic DNA, activated cells with high expression could be over-represented, although the groups did not differ in activation or CD3 levels. Shorter templates might be favored by PCR, yet because patient and control samples were amplified and corrected together, any such skew would affect both groups equally.

The High Capacity cDNA Reverse Transcription Kit was used to reverse transcribe all of the isolated RNA, meaning that expressed TCRB transcripts were what got sequenced. Naive, central memory and regulatory T cell samples underwent deep immunoSEQ sequencing, averaging about 3.57 million total reads per sample. Sorted cells were lysed in RLT buffer and RNA was extracted with DNase-treated RNeasy Micro or Mini kits, depending on cell number. To prevent cross-contamination, each cell subset was processed individually, whereas patient and healthy donor samples were processed jointly. The immunoSEQ multiplex PCR was used to amplify TCRB sequences from cDNA, yielding 87-bp fragments that span the CDR3 region. Amplicons were sequenced on the Illumina HiSeq platform. The original pipeline was this. Synthetic template baselines were used to correct PCR bias computationally, reads within Hamming distance 2 were collapsed, and singletons that could not be merged were discarded. By aligning reads against IMGT, V, D and J genes, CDR3 length, and insertions or deletions at six rearrangement sites were assigned. Within each subset, clonotype counts were normalized to sorted cell number, and only after that were true diversity and Gini coefficients computed with the tcR R package. The overlap coefficient, calculated on TCRB nucleotide sequences, was used to measure repertoire sharing. In TCRdb, the immuneACCESS table is reduced to in-frame sequences with V and J assigned. These tables do not hold every clone; where another copy was compared, an unresolved V gene accounts for under half, and the others remain unexplained. The D gene and trimming were derived from the DNA, and the V and J assignments and clone size from that table. This sample has tens of thousands of clones in its table, and roughly 52% of those were observed once. Around 2.7% of the sample rests with the top ten.

Each donor gave one peripheral blood draw, averaging around 0.11 L, which was collected into heparinised tubes. Naive, central memory, regulatory and stem cell-like memory CD4+ T cells were sorted on a BD FACSAria II using a panel including CD45RO, CCR7, CD25, CD127, CD95 and CD27. All sorted populations exceeded 95% purity. Right away, PBMCs were isolated by Lymphoprep density gradient centrifugation and were stained directly, with no culture step. Samples were stained and sorted in pairs, with one healthy donor and one patient per experiment, so that batch effects were minimized. There are 18 amino acids in the CDR3, from cysteine to phenylalanine inclusive. CDR3 DNA is the only sequence kept; it has 54 bases, read in frame from the first base. The germline V gene supplies CDR1 SGHTA and CDR2 FQGNSA. Ends trimmed: V by 4 bases, J by 9 bases; bases unmatched to a gene: 18. Notes on this clone: It has no known antigen specificity. No base quality values were provided; no much bigger clone lies one nucleotide off.

This chain joins TRBV7-2 to TRBJ2-1, and 10 bases in between align with TRBD2. The sequenced material came from Tregs from blood. Explained via the paper, the cell subset or site label denotes: regulatory CD4+ T cells. The origin of this receptor is a woman aged 40 to 49 with type 1 diabetes. In nucleotides, the sequence is TGTGCCAGCAGCTCTGTATACGGGATTCTAGCGGGAGTAAGTGAGCAGTTCTTC. The encoded protein is CASSSVYGILAGVSEQFF.